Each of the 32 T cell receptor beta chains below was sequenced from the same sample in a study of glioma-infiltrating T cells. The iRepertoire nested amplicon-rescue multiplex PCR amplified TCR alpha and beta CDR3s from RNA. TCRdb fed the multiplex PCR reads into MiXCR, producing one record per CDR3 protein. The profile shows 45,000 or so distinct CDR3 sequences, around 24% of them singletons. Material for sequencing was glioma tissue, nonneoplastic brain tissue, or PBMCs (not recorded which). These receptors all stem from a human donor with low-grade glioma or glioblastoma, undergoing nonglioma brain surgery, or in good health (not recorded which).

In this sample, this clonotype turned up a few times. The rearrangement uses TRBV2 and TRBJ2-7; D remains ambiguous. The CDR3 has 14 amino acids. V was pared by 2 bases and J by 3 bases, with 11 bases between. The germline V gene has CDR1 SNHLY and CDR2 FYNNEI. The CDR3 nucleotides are TGTGCCAGCAGTGAACCCGGGTCGCTCTACGAGCAGTACTTC. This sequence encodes CASSEPGSLYEQYF.

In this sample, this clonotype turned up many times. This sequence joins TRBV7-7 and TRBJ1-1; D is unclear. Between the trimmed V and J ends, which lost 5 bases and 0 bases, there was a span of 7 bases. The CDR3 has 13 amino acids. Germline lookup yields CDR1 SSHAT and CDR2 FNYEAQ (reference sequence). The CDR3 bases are TGTGCCAGCAGCCACGACCTGAACACTGAAGCTTTCTTT. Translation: CASSHDLNTEAFF.

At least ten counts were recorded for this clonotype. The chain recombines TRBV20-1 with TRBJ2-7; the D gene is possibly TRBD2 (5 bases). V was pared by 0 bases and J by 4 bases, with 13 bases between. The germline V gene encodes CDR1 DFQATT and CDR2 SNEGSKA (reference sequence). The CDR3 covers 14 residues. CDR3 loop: CSARDLGRGYEQYF. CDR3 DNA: TGCAGTGCTAGAGATCTTGGCCGGGGTTACGAGCAGTACTTC.

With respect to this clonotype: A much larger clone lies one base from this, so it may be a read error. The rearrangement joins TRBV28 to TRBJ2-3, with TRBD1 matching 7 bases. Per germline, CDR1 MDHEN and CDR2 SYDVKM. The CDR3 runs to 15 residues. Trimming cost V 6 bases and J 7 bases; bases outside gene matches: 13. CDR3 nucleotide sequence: TGTGCCAGCAGCGCAACCGGGACAGCGGCATATACGCAGTATTTT. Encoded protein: CASSATGTAAYTQYF.

Here the CDR3 reads CASSIIEETQYF. In nucleotides, the CDR3 is TGCGCCAGCAGCATTATTGAGGAGACCCAGTACTTC. This sequence joins TRBV5-1 and TRBJ2-5; no clear D gene. Looked up from germline, CDR1 is SGHRS and CDR2 is YFSETQ. The CDR3 is made up of 12 amino acids. Trimming cost V 4 bases and J 5 bases, with 9 bases left between them.

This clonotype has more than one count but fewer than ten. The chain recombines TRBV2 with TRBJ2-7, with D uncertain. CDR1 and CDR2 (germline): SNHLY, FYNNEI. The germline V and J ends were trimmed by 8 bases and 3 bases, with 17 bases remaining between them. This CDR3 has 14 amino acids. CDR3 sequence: CASSLTAVGYEQYF. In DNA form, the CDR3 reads TGTGCCAGCTCCCTTACGGCAGTAGGCTACGAGCAGTACTTC.

CDR3 protein: CASSKNPSTGRDEQFF. The CDR3 DNA is TGTGCCAGCAGTAAAAACCCCTCGACAGGGCGAGATGAGCAGTTCTTC. This chain links TRBV12-3 or TRBV12-4 with TRBJ2-1; 7 positions agree with TRBD1. CDR3 length: 16 residues. With 5 bases clipped from V and 8 bases from J, the junction kept 15 bases outside the gene matches.

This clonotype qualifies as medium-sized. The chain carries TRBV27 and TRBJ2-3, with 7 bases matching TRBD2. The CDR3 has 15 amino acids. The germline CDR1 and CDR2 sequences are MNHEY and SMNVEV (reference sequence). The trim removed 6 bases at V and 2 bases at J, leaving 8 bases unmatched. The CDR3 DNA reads TGTGCCAGCAGGGGGTACGGGGGGAACACAGATACGCAGTATTTT. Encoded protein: CASRGYGGNTDTQYF.

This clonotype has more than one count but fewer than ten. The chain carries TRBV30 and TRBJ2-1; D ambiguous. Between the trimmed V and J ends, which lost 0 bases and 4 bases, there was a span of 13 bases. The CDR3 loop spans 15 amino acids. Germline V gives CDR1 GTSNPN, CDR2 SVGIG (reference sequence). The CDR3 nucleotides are TGTGCCTGGAGTGTAGTAGAACCGCAATACAATGAGCAGTTCTTC. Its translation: CAWSVVEPQYNEQFF.

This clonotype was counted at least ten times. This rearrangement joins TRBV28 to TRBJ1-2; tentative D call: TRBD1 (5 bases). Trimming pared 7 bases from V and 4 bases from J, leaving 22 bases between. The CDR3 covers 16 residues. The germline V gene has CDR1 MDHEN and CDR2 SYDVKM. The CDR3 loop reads CASKPSPGKGTYGYTF. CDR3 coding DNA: TGTGCCAGCAAACCTTCGCCAGGGAAGGGTACCTATGGCTACACCTTC.

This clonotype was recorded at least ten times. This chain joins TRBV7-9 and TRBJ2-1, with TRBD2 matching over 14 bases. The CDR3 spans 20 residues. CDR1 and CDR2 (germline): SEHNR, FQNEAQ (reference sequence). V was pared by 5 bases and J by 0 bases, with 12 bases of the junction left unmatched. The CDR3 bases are TGTGCCAGCAGCACGAGGGCGGGACTAGCGGGGGTGAGCTCCTACAATGAGCAGTTCTTC. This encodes CASSTRAGLAGVSSYNEQFF.

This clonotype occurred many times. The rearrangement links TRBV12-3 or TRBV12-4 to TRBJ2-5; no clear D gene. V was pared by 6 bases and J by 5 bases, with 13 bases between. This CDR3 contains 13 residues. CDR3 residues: CASRDSLGETQYF. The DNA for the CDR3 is TGTGCCAGCAGGGATTCTCTAGGGGAGACCCAGTACTTC.

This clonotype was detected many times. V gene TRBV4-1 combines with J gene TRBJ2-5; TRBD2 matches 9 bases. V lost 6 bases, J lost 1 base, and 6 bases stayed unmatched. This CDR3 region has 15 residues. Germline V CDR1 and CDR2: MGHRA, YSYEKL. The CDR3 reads CASSVAGAGQETQYF. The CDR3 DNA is TGCGCCAGCAGTGTAGCGGGAGCGGGCCAAGAGACCCAGTACTTC.

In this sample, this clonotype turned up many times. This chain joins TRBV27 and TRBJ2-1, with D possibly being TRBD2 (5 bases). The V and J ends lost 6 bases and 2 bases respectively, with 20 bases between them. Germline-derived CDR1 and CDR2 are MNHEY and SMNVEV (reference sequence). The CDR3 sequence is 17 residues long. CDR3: CASSHTLTIETYNEQFF. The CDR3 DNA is TGTGCCAGCAGCCACACCCTGACTATCGAGACCTACAATGAGCAGTTCTTC.

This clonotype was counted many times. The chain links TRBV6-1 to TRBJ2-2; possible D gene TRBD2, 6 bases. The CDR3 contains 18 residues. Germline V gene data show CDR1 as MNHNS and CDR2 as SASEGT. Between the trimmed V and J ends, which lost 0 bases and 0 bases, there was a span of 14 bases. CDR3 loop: CASSEASLRRANTGELFF. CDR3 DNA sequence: TGTGCCAGCAGTGAAGCGTCCCTTAGGAGGGCGAACACCGGGGAGCTGTTTTTT.

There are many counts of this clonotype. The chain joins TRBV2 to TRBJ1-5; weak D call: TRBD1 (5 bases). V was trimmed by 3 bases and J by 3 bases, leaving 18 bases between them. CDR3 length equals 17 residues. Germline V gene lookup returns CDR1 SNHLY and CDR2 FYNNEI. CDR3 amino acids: CASSDGSLGRSNQPQHF. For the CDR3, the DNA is TGTGCCAGCAGTGATGGGTCCCTGGGACGATCCAATCAGCCCCAGCATTTT.

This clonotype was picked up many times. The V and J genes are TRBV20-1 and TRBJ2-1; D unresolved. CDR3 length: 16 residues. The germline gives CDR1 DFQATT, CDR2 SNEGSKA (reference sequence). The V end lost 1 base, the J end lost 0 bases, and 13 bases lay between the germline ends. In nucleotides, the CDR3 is TGCAGTGCTAGAGGCCGAAGGTCTTACTCCTACAATGAGCAGTTCTTC. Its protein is CSARGRRSYSYNEQFF.

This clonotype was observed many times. The CDR3 DNA follows: TGTGCCAGCACCGTAGGTCCGCGAACTGAAGCTTTCTTT. Protein sequence: CASTVGPRTEAFF. The rearrangement joins TRBV12-3 or TRBV12-4 to TRBJ1-1; D is ambiguous. V was cut by 7 bases and J by 5 bases, with 14 bases left in between. The CDR3 has 13 residues.

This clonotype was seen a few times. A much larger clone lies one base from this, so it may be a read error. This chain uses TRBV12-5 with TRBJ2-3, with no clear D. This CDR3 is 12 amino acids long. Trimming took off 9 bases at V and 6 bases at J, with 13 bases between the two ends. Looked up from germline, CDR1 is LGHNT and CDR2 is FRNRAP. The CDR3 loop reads CARGPQWDTQYF. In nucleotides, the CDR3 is TGTGCTAGAGGTCCCCAGTGGGATACGCAGTATTTT.

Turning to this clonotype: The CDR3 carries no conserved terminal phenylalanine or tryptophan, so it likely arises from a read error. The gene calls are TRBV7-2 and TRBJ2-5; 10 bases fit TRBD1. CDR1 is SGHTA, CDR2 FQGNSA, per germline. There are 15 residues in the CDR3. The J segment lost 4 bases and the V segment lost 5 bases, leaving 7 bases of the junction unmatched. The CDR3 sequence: CASSPTGGSGETQYS. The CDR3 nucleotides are TGTGCCAGCAGCCCGACAGGGGGCTCAGGAGAGACCCAGTACTCC.

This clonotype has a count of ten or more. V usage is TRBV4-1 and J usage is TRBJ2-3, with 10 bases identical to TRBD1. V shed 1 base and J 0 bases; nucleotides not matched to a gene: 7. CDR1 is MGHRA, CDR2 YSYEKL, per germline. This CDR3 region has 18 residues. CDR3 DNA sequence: TGCGCCAGCAGCCAAGTACCGGGACAGGGGTTCAGCACAGATACGCAGTATTTT. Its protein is CASSQVPGQGFSTDTQYF.

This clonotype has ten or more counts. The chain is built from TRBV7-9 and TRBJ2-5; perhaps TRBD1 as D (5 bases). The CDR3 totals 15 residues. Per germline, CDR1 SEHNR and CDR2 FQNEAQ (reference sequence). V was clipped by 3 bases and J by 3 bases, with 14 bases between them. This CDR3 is CASSLLGAVEETQYF. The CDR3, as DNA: TGTGCCAGCAGCTTGTTAGGGGCAGTCGAAGAGACCCAGTACTTC.

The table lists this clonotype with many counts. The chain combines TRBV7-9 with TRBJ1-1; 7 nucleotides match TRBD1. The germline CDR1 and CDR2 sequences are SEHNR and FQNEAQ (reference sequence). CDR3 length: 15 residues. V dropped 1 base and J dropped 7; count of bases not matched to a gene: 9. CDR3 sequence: CASSLEGMGQSEAFF. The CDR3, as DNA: TGTGCCAGCAGCTTAGAAGGAATGGGACAGAGTGAAGCTTTCTTT.

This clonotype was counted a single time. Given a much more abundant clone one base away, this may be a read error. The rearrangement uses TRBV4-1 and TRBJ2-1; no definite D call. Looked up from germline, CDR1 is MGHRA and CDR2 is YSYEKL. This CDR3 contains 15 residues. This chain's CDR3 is CASSQDWDPINKQFF. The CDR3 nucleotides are TGCGCCAGCAGCCAAGATTGGGATCCAATCAATAAGCAGTTCTTC.

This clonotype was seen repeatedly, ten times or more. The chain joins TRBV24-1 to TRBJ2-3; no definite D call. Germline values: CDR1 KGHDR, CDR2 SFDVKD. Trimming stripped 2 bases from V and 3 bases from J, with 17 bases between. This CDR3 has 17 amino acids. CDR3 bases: TGTGCCACCAGTGATTCGCGACCTTTTCTTAGGACAGATACGCAGTATTTT. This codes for CATSDSRPFLRTDTQYF.

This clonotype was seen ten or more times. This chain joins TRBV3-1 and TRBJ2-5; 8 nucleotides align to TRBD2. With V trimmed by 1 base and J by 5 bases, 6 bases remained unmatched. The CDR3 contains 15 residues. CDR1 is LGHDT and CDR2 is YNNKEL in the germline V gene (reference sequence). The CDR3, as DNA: TGTGCCAGCAGCCAAGGGGGAATAGCGGGGGAGACCCAGTACTTC. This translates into CASSQGGIAGETQYF.

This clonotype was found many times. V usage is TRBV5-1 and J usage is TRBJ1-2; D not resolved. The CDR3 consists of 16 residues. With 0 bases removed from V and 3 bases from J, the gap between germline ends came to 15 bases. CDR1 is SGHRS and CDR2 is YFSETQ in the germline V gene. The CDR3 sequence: CASSLEHNEEDYGYTF. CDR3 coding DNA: TGCGCCAGCAGCTTGGAGCATAATGAGGAAGACTATGGCTACACCTTC.

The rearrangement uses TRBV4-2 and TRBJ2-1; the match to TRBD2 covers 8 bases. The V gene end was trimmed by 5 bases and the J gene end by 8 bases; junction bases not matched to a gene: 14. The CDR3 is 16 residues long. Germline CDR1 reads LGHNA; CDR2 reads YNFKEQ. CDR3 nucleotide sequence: TGTGCCAGCAGCGCCATCCGTAGCGGGGAAAACGATGAGCAGTTCTTC. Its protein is CASSAIRSGENDEQFF.

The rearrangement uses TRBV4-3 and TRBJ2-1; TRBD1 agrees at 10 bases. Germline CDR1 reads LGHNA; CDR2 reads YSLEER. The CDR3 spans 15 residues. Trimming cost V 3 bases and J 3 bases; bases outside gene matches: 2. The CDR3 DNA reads TGCGCCAGCAGCCAGACAGGGGGCGGCTACAATGAGCAGTTCTTC. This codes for CASSQTGGGYNEQFF.

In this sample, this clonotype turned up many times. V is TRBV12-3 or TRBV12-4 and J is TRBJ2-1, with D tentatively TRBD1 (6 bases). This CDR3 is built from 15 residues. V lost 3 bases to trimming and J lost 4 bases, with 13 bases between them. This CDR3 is CASSFGQGLYNEQFF. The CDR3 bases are TGTGCCAGCAGTTTTGGGCAGGGGTTGTACAATGAGCAGTTCTTC.

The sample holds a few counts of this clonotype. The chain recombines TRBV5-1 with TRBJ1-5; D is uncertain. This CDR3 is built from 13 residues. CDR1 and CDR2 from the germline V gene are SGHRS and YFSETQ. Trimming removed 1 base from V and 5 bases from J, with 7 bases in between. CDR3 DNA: TGCGCCAGCAGCTTGACACGCGATCAGCCCCAGCATTTT. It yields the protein CASSLTRDQPQHF.

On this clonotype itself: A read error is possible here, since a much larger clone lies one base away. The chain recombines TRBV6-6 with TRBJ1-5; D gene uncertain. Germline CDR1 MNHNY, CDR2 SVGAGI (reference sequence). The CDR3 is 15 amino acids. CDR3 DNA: TGCGCCAGCAGAGATGGATCGGATAGCAATCGGCCCCAGCATTTT. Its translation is CASRDGSDSNRPQHF.